This TCR beta chain originates from a study of long-term antiretroviral therapy in people with HIV. Investigators performed immunoSEQ version v3.0 at survey level. It was about 35,000-55,000 T-cell genomes per sample that sequencing targeted. TCRdb keeps only in-frame clones here, not all; method: immunoSEQ multiplex PCR. Of tens of thousands of clones listed, approximately 86% are singletons. The CDR3 length is 19 residues. J gave up 1 base and V 5 bases, and 13 bases lay outside the gene matches. Germline V gene sequence: CDR1 SGHVS, CDR2 FQNEAQ. For this clone: Antigen specificity is unknown.

General study points: Repertoires in HIV (unlike those of controls) had narrower CDR3 length ranges. Before ART, certain clones expanded, and these dominated the repertoire at all time points.

The sequencing used unsorted PBMCs, collected more than 4.4 years after starting antiretroviral therapy. The TCR originated in a young man with HIV. This rearrangement joins TRBV7-8 to TRBJ2-1; TRBD2 agrees at 11 bases. CDR3 in amino acids: CASSPGASGGLPSYNEQFF. The CDR3 nucleotides read TGTGCCAGCAGCCCAGGGGCTAGCGGGGGGTTGCCTTCCTACAATGAGCAGTTCTTC. Supplemented by reference TRBV7-8 and TRBJ2-1, the full variable domain reads GAGVSQSPRYKVAKRGQDVALRCDPISGHVSLFWYQQALGQGPEFLTYFQNEAQLDKSGLPSDRFFAERPEGSVSTLKIQRTQQEDSAVYLCASSPGASGGLPSYNEQFFGPGTRLTVL.